This TCR beta chain was obtained from a study of cytotoxic CD8 clonotypes in ibrutinib-treated CLL. Assay used: immunoSEQ multiplex PCR; TCRdb lists only in-frame clones, some missing. The sample lists about 300,000 clones; under 70% were seen once. Notes on the study in general: Clonality, elevated at ibrutinib response, dropped back toward baseline at progression. Among the clonotypes, public ones were uncommon and contracted or held stable on treatment.

Details on this clone: Its antigen is currently unknown.

The clonotype comes from a human donor with chronic lymphocytic leukemia. The sequenced sample was PBMCs, obtained after 36 months of ibrutinib treatment.

The CDR3 DNA follows: TGTGCCAGCAGGGAGCGACAGGGGGCCTACAATGAGCAGTTCTTC. The encoded protein is CASRERQGAYNEQFF. The chain couples TRBV13 to TRBJ2-1; TRBD1 matches 9 bases. This CDR3 region has 15 residues. The germline CDR1 and CDR2 sequences are PRHDT and FYEKMQ (reference sequence). Trimming at V came to 6 bases and at J to 2 bases, leaving 5 bases not matched to a gene.